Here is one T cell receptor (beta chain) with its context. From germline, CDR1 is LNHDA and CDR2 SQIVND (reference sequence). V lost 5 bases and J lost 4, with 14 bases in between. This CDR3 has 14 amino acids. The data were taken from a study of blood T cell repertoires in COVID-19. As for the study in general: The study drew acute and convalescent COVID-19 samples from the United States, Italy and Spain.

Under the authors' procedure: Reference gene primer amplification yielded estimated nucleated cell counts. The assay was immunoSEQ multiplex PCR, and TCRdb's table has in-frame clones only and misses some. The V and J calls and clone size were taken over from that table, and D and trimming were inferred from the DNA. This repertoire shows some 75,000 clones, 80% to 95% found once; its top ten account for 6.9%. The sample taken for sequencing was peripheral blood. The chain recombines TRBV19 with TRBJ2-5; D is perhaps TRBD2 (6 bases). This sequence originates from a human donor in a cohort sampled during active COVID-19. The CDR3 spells CASSSFGGVETQYF. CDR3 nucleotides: TGTGCCAGTAGTTCCTTCGGAGGGGTAGAGACCCAGTACTTC.